This TCR beta chain was captured by sequencing in a study of cytomegalovirus exposure and HLA in healthy donors. Study-level information: Samples from HLA-typed donors yielded some 85 million unique TCRs in an early data release. Points from the study as a whole: Previously analyzed data showed that most TCR beta V segments were productive at a frequency of about 90% or about 30%. TRBV6-2, TRBV6-3 and some other V segments were unresolvable in 87-base-pair reads. Immune exposure data for these donors was limited to CMV serostatus.

V was clipped by 11 bases and J by 8 bases, with 16 bases between them. Germline lookup yields CDR1 MNHEY and CDR2 SVGAGI. The CDR3 runs 13 residues. Remarks on this clone: Its specificity is not known.

Primers for the PCR totalled 60 Vbeta and 13 Jbeta. This table comes from immunoSEQ multiplex PCR, and its TCRdb copy is limited to in-frame clones, with some not included. The table has 150,000 to 250,000 clones, 79% seen once; the top ten hold around 4.8%. The source material was PBMCs. The genes are TRBV6-5 and TRBJ1-6; D is unclear. This TCR was recovered from a woman in her twenties or thirties in good health and CMV-seropositive. The CDR3 region is CAAASAEDSPLHF. The DNA of the CDR3 is TGTGCCGCCGCATCGGCCGAGGATTCACCCCTCCACTTT.